The T cell receptor beta chain under discussion was sequenced for a study of spatial heterogeneity in lung cancer. Time point described: sample taken at primary tumor resection. TCRdb redid the calling of the 5' RACE reads with MiXCR, one entry per CDR3 protein. The data show a few thousand distinct CDR3 sequences, 8.9% seen once. About this clonotype: Antigen specificity is unknown. With a much larger clone just one base away, this may be a read error. This CDR3 fails to terminate in the conserved phenylalanine or tryptophan, so it likely reflects a read error.

The CDR3 is made up of 17 amino acids. CDR1 is SEHNR, CDR2 FQNEAQ, per germline (reference sequence). V lost 6 bases, J lost 3 bases, and 14 bases stayed unmatched. Whole-study results and caveats: Tumor mutation counts were tracked by expanded intratumoral alpha and beta TCR counts.

Material: lung tumor tissue, obtained at surgery. The chain carries TRBV7-9 and TRBJ2-3, with 8 bases aligning to TRBD2. The clonotype originates from a female donor with early-stage non-small cell lung cancer. Written as DNA, the CDR3 is TGTGCCAGCAGAGCGGGCGGGGGGCCCGACTATACAGATACGCAGTATTCT. Protein sequence: CASRAGGGPDYTDTQYS.